Shown below are 32 T cell receptor beta chains from a single sample sequenced in a study of blood T cell repertoires in COVID-19 (dated by TCRdb to 2020 to 2021). Library creation used the immunoSEQ multiplex PCR assay. TCRdb mirrors the immuneACCESS table, restricted to in-frame sequences. Some clones are absent from its copies; in checked studies, under half trace to an unresolved V gene, and the reason for the others is unknown. The sample data list 180,000 or so clones, and around 80% of these were observed just once. The top ten constitute roughly 9.1% of the sample. The material sequenced was peripheral blood. All receptors come from a woman between 65 and 79 years old with acute or convalescent COVID-19.

This sequence joins TRBV18 and TRBJ1-1, with 11 nucleotides matching TRBD1. CDR1 and CDR2 from the germline V gene are KGHSH and LQKENI. V was pared by 5 bases and J by 4 bases, with 9 bases of the junction left unmatched. The CDR3 spans 16 residues. The CDR3: CASSSQTGTGGTEAFF. The CDR3 DNA follows: TGTGCCAGCTCATCCCAGACCGGGACAGGGGGCACTGAAGCTTTCTTT. The complete variable domain, with remaining parts taken from reference TRBV18 and TRBJ1-1, reads NAGVMQNPRHLVRRRGQEARLRCSPMKGHSHVYWYRQLPEEGLKFMVYLQKENIIDESGMPKERFSAEFPKEGPSILRIQQVVRGDSAAYFCASSSQTGTGGTEAFFGQGTRLTVV.

The chain combines TRBV5-6 with TRBJ1-1; D perhaps matches TRBD1 (5 bases). The CDR3 runs to 12 residues. The germline CDR1 and CDR2 sequences are SGHDT and YYEEEE. V lost 3 bases and J 4 bases, leaving 7 bases between the germline ends. CDR3 residues: CASSWGGTEAFF. CDR3 in DNA: TGTGCCAGCAGCTGGGGGGGCACTGAAGCTTTCTTT.

This clone turned up a few times. The chain has TRBV30 and TRBJ2-3; 10 bases fit TRBD1. The ends lost 5 bases at V and 4 bases at J; junction bases unmatched: 9. Germline V gene lookup returns CDR1 GTSNPN and CDR2 SVGIG (reference sequence). This CDR3 is built from 15 residues. In DNA, the CDR3 is TGTGCCTGGGCCCTCGGACAGGGGGAGGCAGATACGCAGTATTTT. Its translation: CAWALGQGEADTQYF.

This clone was detected once. The J gene is TRBJ1-2, the V gene TRBV19, with D hard to call. This CDR3 region has 15 residues. The germline V and J ends were trimmed by 5 bases and 0 bases, with 13 bases remaining between them. Germline V gives CDR1 LNHDA, CDR2 SQIVND (reference sequence). The CDR3 region has the DNA TGTGCCAGTAGTCTGGGAGTTGGGGCTAACTATGGCTACACCTTC. Translation: CASSLGVGANYGYTF.

A word on this clone: The junction and the germline gene differ at one end; a read error may be behind it. This chain joins TRBV11-2 and TRBJ1-3; a possible D gene is TRBD1 (6 bases). This CDR3 region has 13 residues. Germline V gene lookup returns CDR1 SGHAT and CDR2 FQNNGV. The CDR3 reads CASSLDLGTPVTF. The DNA of the CDR3 is TGTGCCAGCAGCTTAGATCTGGGGACACCCGTTACTTTT.

The J gene is TRBJ1-1, the V gene TRBV7-8, with D maybe TRBD1 (5 bases). V was cut by 5 bases and J by 4 bases, with 8 bases left in between. This CDR3 contains 12 residues. CDR1 and CDR2 from the germline V gene are SGHVS and FQNEAQ. This CDR3 reads CASSPRGTEAFF. DNA for the CDR3: TGTGCCAGCAGCCCTAGGGGCACTGAAGCTTTCTTT.

This chain joins TRBV6-4 and TRBJ2-3, with 8 nucleotides matching TRBD2. Trimming removed 4 bases from V and 1 base from J; junction bases left unmatched: 10. CDR1 is MRHNA, CDR2 SNTAGT, per germline. The CDR3 consists of 17 residues. The CDR3 here is CASSAHLLRGGTDTQYF. As DNA, the CDR3 is TGTGCCAGCAGTGCCCATCTATTGCGGGGGGGCACAGATACGCAGTATTTT.

In its sample, this clone was seen once. This sequence joins TRBV9 and TRBJ1-1; 9 bases fit TRBD1. V gave up 2 bases and J gave up 1 base; unmatched junction bases: 3. Germline V gene data show CDR1 as SGDLS and CDR2 as YYNGEE. CDR3 size: 15 residues. The CDR3 region has the DNA TGTGCCAGCAGCGTCCTACAGGGGGCGAACACTGAAGCTTTCTTT. Amino acids: CASSVLQGANTEAFF.

DNA of the CDR3: TGTGCCAGCAGCTTAGGACAGGGGGCTCACGGGGAGCTGTTTTTT. As protein: CASSLGQGAHGELFF. The rearrangement joins TRBV7-2 to TRBJ2-2, with 10 positions matching TRBD1. Germline CDR1 is SGHTA and CDR2 is FQGNSA. Losses at the gene ends were 1 base for V and 7 bases for J; bases not matched to a gene: 3. This CDR3 comprises 15 residues. The full variable domain, completed using reference TRBV7-2 and TRBJ2-2, is GAGVSQSPSNKVTEKGKDVELRCDPISGHTALYWYRQSLGQGLEFLIYFQGNSAPDKSGLPSDRFSAERTGGSVSTLTIQRTQQEDSAVYLCASSLGQGAHGELFFGEGSRLTVL.

This clone was recorded only once. The J gene is TRBJ1-2, the V gene TRBV28; perhaps TRBD1 as D (5 bases). CDR1 is MDHEN, CDR2 SYDVKM, per germline. The CDR3 length is 14 residues. The V end lost 5 bases, the J end lost 3 bases, and 13 bases lay between the germline ends. For the CDR3, the DNA is TGTGCCAGCAGTCGGGGGGGTCTTTACTATGGCTACACCTTC. As protein: CASSRGGLYYGYTF.

This chain connects TRBV7-2 to TRBJ2-7; 8 positions agree with TRBD1. J gave up 5 bases and V 10 bases, and 10 bases lay outside the gene matches. Germline V gene data show CDR1 as SGHTA and CDR2 as FQGNSA. The CDR3 is 13 amino acids. CDR3 in amino acids: CANPGQGGDEQYF. Written as DNA, the CDR3 is TGTGCCAACCCTGGACAGGGCGGGGACGAGCAGTACTTC.

The CDR3 nucleotides read TGTGCCAGCAGTCCGTTGACTAGGGAAATCAATGAGCAGTTCTTC. Translation: CASSPLTREINEQFF. The chain uses TRBV28 and TRBJ2-1; possibly TRBD2 for D (6 bases). The CDR3 length is 15 residues. V was pared by 5 bases and J by 6 bases, with 17 bases between. The germline V gene encodes CDR1 MDHEN and CDR2 SYDVKM.

The genes are TRBV18 and TRBJ2-5; 8 bases are shared with TRBD2. CDR3 length: 14 residues. Germline CDR1 KGHSH, CDR2 LQKENI. The junction had 5 bases not matched to a gene; V was cut back by 3 bases and J by 5 bases. CDR3 in amino acids: CASSPGLGPETQYF. The CDR3 nucleotides read TGTGCCAGCTCACCGGGACTAGGGCCGGAGACCCAGTACTTC.

The chain couples TRBV19 to TRBJ2-1; D ambiguous. The CDR3 is made up of 15 amino acids. CDR1 LNHDA and CDR2 SQIVND come from the germline V gene (reference sequence). V lost 6 bases and J lost 0, with 12 bases in between. The CDR3 sequence: CASRVSRSSYNEQFF. CDR3 in DNA: TGTGCCAGTAGAGTTAGCCGGAGCTCCTACAATGAGCAGTTCTTC.

The chain is built from TRBV4-2 and TRBJ2-2; 10 positions agree with TRBD2. CDR1 and CDR2 (germline): LGHNA, YNFKEQ. V shed 4 bases, J shed 2 bases, and the junction held 4 bases outside the gene matches. The CDR3 runs to 16 residues. CDR3 in DNA: TGTGCCAGCAGCCCTAGCGGGGGTTTCAACACCGGGGAGCTGTTTTTT. Translating gives CASSPSGGFNTGELFF.

This clone was observed a handful of times. The genes are TRBV5-1 and TRBJ1-2; 8 bases agree with TRBD1. The CDR3 length is 13 residues. Per germline, CDR1 SGHRS and CDR2 YFSETQ. Germline trimming cut 5 bases from V and 4 bases from J; bases unmatched to any gene: 4. The CDR3 DNA follows: TGCGCCAGCAGGGAAACAGGGGGCTATGGCTACACCTTC. Translating it yields CASRETGGYGYTF.

The rearrangement joins TRBV13 to TRBJ2-1, with 16 bases matching TRBD2. The V and J ends lost 5 bases and 3 bases, in that order; junction bases with no gene match: 25. The CDR3 has 24 amino acids. Germline-derived CDR1 and CDR2 are PRHDT and FYEKMQ (reference sequence). The CDR3 DNA sequence: TGTGCCAGCAGCGTGATAAGACAGGGCCTCTCCGGGACTAGCGGGAGGGCCTTCTACAATGAGCAGTTCTTC. Translating gives CASSVIRQGLSGTSGRAFYNEQFF.

The chain has TRBV7-2 and TRBJ2-5; tentatively, D is TRBD1 (6 bases). Per the germline V gene, CDR1 is SGHTA and CDR2 is FQGNSA. Deletions cut 1 base from V and 3 bases from J, with 18 bases between. The CDR3 loop spans 17 amino acids. CDR3 protein: CASSLGQIRGGKETQYF. DNA for the CDR3: TGTGCCAGCAGCTTAGGCCAGATCAGGGGCGGTAAAGAGACCCAGTACTTC.

This chain joins TRBV5-1 and TRBJ1-6; 9 positions agree with TRBD1. The CDR3 is 17 amino acids. The germline V gene encodes CDR1 SGHRS and CDR2 YFSETQ. V lost 0 bases and J lost 8; bases outside the gene matches: 9. CDR3 bases: TGCGCCAGCAGCTTGGACCATCCGGGACAGGGAGATTCACCCCTCCACTTT. Protein product: CASSLDHPGQGDSPLHF.

This clone showed up just a few times. The V and J genes are TRBV28 and TRBJ1-2, with D perhaps matching TRBD1 (6 bases). Germline lookup yields CDR1 MDHEN and CDR2 SYDVKM. Trimming stripped 6 bases from V and 5 bases from J, with 13 bases between. The CDR3 extends over 13 amino acids. The CDR3 region has the DNA TGTGCCAGCAGACAGGGAATTGAGTATGGCTACACCTTC. Encoded protein: CASRQGIEYGYTF.

This rearrangement joins TRBV18 to TRBJ1-2, with 10 bases lining up with TRBD1. Germline V gene sequence: CDR1 KGHSH, CDR2 LQKENI. V was clipped by 5 bases and J by 6 bases; unmatched bases: 6. The CDR3 contains 14 residues. The chain's CDR3 is CASSSRTGGNGYTF. The CDR3 DNA follows: TGTGCCAGCTCATCACGGACAGGGGGAAATGGCTACACCTTC. Together with reference TRBV18 and TRBJ1-2, the CDR3 gives the full variable domain: NAGVMQNPRHLVRRRGQEARLRCSPMKGHSHVYWYRQLPEEGLKFMVYLQKENIIDESGMPKERFSAEFPKEGPSILRIQQVVRGDSAAYFCASSSRTGGNGYTFGSGTRLTVV.

In regard to this clone: In the same sample, other DNA sequences code for this CDR3. This sequence joins TRBV13 and TRBJ1-1; D ambiguous. Per the germline V gene, CDR1 is PRHDT and CDR2 is FYEKMQ (reference sequence). V was trimmed by 3 bases and J by 1 base, leaving 9 bases between them. This CDR3 has 14 amino acids. This CDR3 is CASSLGRGNTEAFF. In DNA, the CDR3 is TGTGCCAGCAGCTTGGGTCGAGGGAACACTGAAGCTTTCTTT.

J is TRBJ2-3 and V is TRBV7-9; 8 bases are shared with TRBD2. Germline CDR1 and CDR2: SEHNR and FQNEAQ (reference sequence). There are 16 residues in the CDR3. V lost 5 bases to trimming and J lost 4 bases; unmatched junction nucleotides: 11. The CDR3: CASSLRASGRADTQYF. The CDR3 nucleotides are TGTGCCAGCAGCCTTCGGGCCAGCGGGAGAGCAGATACGCAGTATTTT. The full variable domain, with the rest looked up from reference TRBV7-9 and TRBJ2-3, is DTGVSQNPRHKITKRGQNVTFRCDPISEHNRLYWYRQTLGQGPEFLTYFQNEAQLEKSRLLSDRFSAERPKGSFSTLEIQRTEQGDSAMYLCASSLRASGRADTQYFGPGTRLTVL.

This chain joins TRBV6-5 and TRBJ2-3, with 11 bases lining up with TRBD2. The CDR3 is 14 residues long. Germline-derived CDR1 and CDR2 are MNHEY and SVGAGI. Trimming took 9 bases from V and 3 from J; bases not matched to a gene: 5. CDR3 sequence (DNA): TGTGCCAGTAAGACTAGCGGGGTAACAGATACGCAGTATTTT. The encoded protein is CASKTSGVTDTQYF.

The chain uses TRBV24-1 and TRBJ2-3, with 14 bases aligning to TRBD2. The CDR3 totals 18 residues. The germline V gene has CDR1 KGHDR and CDR2 SFDVKD. J was trimmed by 4 bases and V by 3 bases; bases with no gene match: 8. CDR3 sequence (DNA): TGTGCCACCAGTGATCCCCCCGGGACTAGCGGGAGTCCAGATACGCAGTATTTT. The encoded protein is CATSDPPGTSGSPDTQYF.

The chain combines TRBV10-2 with TRBJ1-2; D possibly corresponds to TRBD1 (6 bases). The CDR3 extends over 17 amino acids. Per germline, CDR1 WSHSY and CDR2 SAAADI. Between the trimmed V and J ends, which lost 1 base and 4 bases, there was a span of 19 bases. The CDR3 loop reads CASSEYSLTGQPYGYTF. CDR3 in DNA: TGCGCCAGCAGTGAGTATTCCCTGACAGGACAACCCTATGGCTACACCTTC.

The chain uses TRBV7-2 and TRBJ2-3; possible D gene TRBD2, 6 bases. Trimming removed 6 bases from V and 3 bases from J, with 13 bases in between. Germline V CDR1 and CDR2: SGHTA, FQGNSA. The CDR3 is 14 residues long. DNA of the CDR3: TGTGCCAGCAGTGAGGGACTCAAGACAGATACGCAGTATTTT. Translation: CASSEGLKTDTQYF.

This chain uses TRBV18 with TRBJ2-7, with 10 bases fitting TRBD2. CDR1 and CDR2 from the germline V gene are KGHSH and LQKENI. The CDR3 covers 15 residues. Trimming at V came to 3 bases and at J to 1 base, leaving 3 bases not matched to a gene. The CDR3 region is CASSPGLAESYEQYF. The CDR3 bases are TGTGCCAGCTCACCCGGACTAGCGGAGTCCTACGAGCAGTACTTC.

J is TRBJ1-5 and V is TRBV5-6, with TRBD1 matching 8 bases. Germline CDR1 reads SGHDT; CDR2 reads YYEEEE. The V gene end was trimmed by 0 bases and the J gene end by 0 bases; junction bases not matched to a gene: 5. The CDR3 totals 17 residues. CDR3 in DNA: TGTGCCAGCAGCTTGGGACAGGGGCTTCGTAGCAATCAGCCCCAGCATTTT. It codes for CASSLGQGLRSNQPQHF.

The chain is built from TRBV4-1 and TRBJ2-3, with D possibly TRBD2 on 6 matching bases. Germline assignment: CDR1 MGHRA and CDR2 YSYEKL. The ends were cut back, 1 base at V and 0 bases at J, with 14 bases in the middle. The CDR3 totals 17 residues. DNA for the CDR3: TGCGCCAGCAGCCAAGTGGGGACTCTACCGAGCACAGATACGCAGTATTTT. It yields the protein CASSQVGTLPSTDTQYF.

This clone occurred once. The genes are TRBV6-5 and TRBJ2-7, with no clear D. The V gene's germline CDR1 is MNHEY and CDR2 SVGAGI. V lost 5 bases and J lost 3, with 14 bases in between. CDR3 size: 14 residues. CDR3 region: CASSKSGSGYEQYF. The CDR3 bases are TGTGCCAGCAGTAAAAGTGGGTCGGGCTACGAGCAGTACTTC.

This chain connects TRBV29-1 to TRBJ2-5; D gene uncertain. This CDR3 has 12 amino acids. Per germline, CDR1 SQVTM and CDR2 ANQGSEA. Trimming took off 8 bases at V and 1 base at J, with 11 bases between the two ends. Written as DNA, the CDR3 is TGCAGCTCCGTGAACTCCCAAGAGACCCAGTACTTC. Translating gives CSSVNSQETQYF.